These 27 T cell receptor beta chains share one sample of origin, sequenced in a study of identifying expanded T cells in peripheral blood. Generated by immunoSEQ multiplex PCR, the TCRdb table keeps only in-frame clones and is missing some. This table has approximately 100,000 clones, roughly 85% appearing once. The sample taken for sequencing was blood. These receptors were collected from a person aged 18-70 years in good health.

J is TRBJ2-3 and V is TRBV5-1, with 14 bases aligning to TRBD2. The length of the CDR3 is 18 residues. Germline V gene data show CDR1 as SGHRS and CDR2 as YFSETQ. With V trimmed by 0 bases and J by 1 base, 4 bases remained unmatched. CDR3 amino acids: CASSLGTSGGSRTDTQYF. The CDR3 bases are TGCGCCAGCAGCTTGGGGACTAGCGGGGGGTCACGCACAGATACGCAGTATTTT. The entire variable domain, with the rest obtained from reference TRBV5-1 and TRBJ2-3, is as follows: KAGVTQTPRYLIKTRGQQVTLSCSPISGHRSVSWYQQTPGQGLQFLFEYFSETQRNKGNFPGRFSGRQFSNSRSEMNVSTLELGDSALYLCASSLGTSGGSRTDTQYFGPGTRLTVL.

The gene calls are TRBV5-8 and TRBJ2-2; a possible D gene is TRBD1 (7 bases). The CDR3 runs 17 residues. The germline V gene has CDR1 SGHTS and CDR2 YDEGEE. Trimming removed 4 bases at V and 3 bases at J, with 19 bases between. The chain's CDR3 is CASSTPQGPGDTGELFF. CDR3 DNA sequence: TGTGCCAGCAGCACACCACAGGGGCCGGGGGACACCGGGGAGCTGTTTTTT.

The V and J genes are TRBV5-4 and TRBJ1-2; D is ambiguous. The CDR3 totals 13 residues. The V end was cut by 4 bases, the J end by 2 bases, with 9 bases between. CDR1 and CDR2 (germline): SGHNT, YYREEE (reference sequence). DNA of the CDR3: TGTGCCAGCAGCCCGGACGGAAACTATGGCTACACCTTC. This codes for CASSPDGNYGYTF.

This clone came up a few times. The CDR3: CASSELSGGRSPLHF. The CDR3 DNA is TGTGCCAGCAGTGAATTGTCAGGGGGAAGGTCACCCCTCCACTTT. The rearrangement joins TRBV25-1 to TRBJ1-6; 7 bases match TRBD1. Germline lookup yields CDR1 MGHDK and CDR2 SYGVNS. There are 15 residues in the CDR3. V was clipped by 1 base and J by 10 bases; unmatched bases: 7.

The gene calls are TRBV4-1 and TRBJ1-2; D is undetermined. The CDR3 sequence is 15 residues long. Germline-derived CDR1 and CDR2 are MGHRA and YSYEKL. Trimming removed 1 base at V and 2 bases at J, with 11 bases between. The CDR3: CASSQGPILNYGYTF. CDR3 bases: TGCGCCAGCAGCCAAGGACCAATTTTAAACTATGGCTACACCTTC.

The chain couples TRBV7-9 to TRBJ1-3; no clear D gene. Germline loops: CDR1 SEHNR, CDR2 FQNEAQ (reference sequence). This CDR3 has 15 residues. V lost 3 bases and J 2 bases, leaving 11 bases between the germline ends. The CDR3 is CASSFPALAGNTIYF. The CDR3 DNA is TGTGCCAGCAGCTTTCCGGCCTTGGCTGGAAACACCATATATTTT.

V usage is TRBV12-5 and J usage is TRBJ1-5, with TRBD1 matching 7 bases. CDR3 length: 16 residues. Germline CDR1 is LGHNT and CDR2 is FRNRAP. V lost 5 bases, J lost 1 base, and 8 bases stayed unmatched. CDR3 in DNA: TGTGCTAGTGGTAAACCTCAGGGGGTGAGCAATCAGCCCCAGCATTTT. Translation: CASGKPQGVSNQPQHF. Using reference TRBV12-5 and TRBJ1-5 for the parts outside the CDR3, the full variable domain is DARVTQTPRHKVTEMGQEVTMRCQPILGHNTVFWYRQTMMQGLELLAYFRNRAPLDDSGMPKDRFSAEMPDATLATLKIQPSEPRDSAVYFCASGKPQGVSNQPQHFGDGTRLSIL.

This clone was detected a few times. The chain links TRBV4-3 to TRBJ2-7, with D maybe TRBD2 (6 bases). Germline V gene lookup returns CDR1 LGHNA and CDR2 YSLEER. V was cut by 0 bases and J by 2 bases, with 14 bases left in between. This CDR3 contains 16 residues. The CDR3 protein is CASSQDEGGGAYEQYF. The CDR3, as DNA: TGCGCCAGCAGCCAAGATGAGGGAGGTGGGGCCTACGAGCAGTACTTC.

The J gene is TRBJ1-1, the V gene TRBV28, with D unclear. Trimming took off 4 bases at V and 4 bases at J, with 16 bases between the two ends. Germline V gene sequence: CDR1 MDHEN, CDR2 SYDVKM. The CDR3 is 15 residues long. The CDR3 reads CASSSGSRMFTEAFF. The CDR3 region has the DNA TGTGCCAGCAGTTCGGGGAGTCGGATGTTCACTGAAGCTTTCTTT.

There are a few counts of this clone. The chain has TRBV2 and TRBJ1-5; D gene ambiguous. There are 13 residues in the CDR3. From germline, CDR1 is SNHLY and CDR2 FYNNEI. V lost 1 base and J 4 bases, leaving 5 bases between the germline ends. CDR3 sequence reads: CASSEEINQPQHF. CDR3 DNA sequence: TGTGCCAGCAGTGAAGAGATTAATCAGCCCCAGCATTTT.

CDR3 amino acids: CSVAVGTSEGYTF. The CDR3 nucleotides are TGCAGCGTTGCCGTGGGAACCTCGGAAGGCTACACCTTC. This chain uses TRBV29-1 with TRBJ1-2, with unresolved D. Germline V CDR1 and CDR2: SQVTM, ANQGSEA. This CDR3 is 13 amino acids long. Between the trimmed V and J ends, which lost 4 bases and 8 bases, there was a span of 17 bases.

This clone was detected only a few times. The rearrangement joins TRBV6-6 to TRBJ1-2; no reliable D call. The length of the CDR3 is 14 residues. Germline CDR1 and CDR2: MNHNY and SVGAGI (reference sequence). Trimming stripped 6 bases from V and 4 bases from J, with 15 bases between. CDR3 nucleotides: TGTGCCAGCAGAGAGGCGTCGATAGCCTATGGCTACACCTTC. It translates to CASREASIAYGYTF.

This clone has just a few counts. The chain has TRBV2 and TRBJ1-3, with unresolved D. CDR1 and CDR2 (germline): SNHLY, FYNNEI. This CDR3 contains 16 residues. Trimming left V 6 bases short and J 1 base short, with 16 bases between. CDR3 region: CASRADAAGSGNTIYF. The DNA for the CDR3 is TGTGCCAGCAGGGCAGACGCAGCCGGGTCTGGAAACACCATATATTTT.

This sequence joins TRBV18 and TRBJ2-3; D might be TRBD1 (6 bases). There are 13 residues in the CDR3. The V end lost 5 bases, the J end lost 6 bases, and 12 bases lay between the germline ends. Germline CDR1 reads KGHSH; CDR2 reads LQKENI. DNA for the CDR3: TGTGCCAGCTCAGGGATGGGGGCCGATACGCAGTATTTT. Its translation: CASSGMGADTQYF.

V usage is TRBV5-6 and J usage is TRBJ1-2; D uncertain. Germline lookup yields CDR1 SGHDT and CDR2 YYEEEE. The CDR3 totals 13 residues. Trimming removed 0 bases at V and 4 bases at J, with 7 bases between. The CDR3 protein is CASSLAGTYGYTF. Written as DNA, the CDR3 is TGTGCCAGCAGCTTGGCAGGTACCTATGGCTACACCTTC. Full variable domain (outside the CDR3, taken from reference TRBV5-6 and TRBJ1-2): DAGVTQSPTHLIKTRGQQVTLRCSPKSGHDTVSWYQQALGQGPQFIFQYYEEEERQRGNFPDRFSGHQFPNYSSELNVNALLLGDSALYLCASSLAGTYGYTFGSGTRLTVV.

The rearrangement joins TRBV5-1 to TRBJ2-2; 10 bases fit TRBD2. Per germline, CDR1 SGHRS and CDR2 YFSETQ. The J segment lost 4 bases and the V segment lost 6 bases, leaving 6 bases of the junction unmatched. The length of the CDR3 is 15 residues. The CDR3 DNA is TGCGCCAGCACTAAAGCGGGGGGGCCCACCGGGGAGCTGTTTTTT. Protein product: CASTKAGGPTGELFF.

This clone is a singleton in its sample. The CDR3 region has the DNA TGTGCCAGCTCACCAGGCAGGGATCAGCCCCAGCATTTT. Translation: CASSPGRDQPQHF. The rearrangement uses TRBV18 and TRBJ1-5; D may be TRBD1 (5 bases). CDR1 is KGHSH and CDR2 is LQKENI in the germline V gene. The ends were cut back, 2 bases at V and 5 bases at J, with 7 bases in the middle. The CDR3 is 13 residues long. Variable domain in full (rest from reference TRBV18 and TRBJ1-5): NAGVMQNPRHLVRRRGQEARLRCSPMKGHSHVYWYRQLPEEGLKFMVYLQKENIIDESGMPKERFSAEFPKEGPSILRIQQVVRGDSAAYFCASSPGRDQPQHFGDGTRLSIL.

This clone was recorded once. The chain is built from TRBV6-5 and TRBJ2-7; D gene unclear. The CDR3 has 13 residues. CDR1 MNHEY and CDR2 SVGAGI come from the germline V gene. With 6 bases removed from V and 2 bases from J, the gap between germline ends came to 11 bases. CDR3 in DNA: TGTGCCAGCAGCCCCCTAGGACCCTACGAGCAGTACTTC. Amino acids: CASSPLGPYEQYF.

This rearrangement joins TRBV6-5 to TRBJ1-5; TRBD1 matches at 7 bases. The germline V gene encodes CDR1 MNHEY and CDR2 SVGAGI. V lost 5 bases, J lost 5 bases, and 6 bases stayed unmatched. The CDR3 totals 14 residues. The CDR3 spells CASSRRGYHQPQHF. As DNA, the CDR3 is TGTGCCAGCAGTCGCAGGGGGTACCATCAGCCCCAGCATTTT.

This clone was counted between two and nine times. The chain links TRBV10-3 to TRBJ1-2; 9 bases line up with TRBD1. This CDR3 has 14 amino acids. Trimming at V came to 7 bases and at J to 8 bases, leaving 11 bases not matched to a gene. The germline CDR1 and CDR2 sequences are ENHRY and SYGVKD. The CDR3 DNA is TGTGCCATCAACTTACAGGGGGCGCCGGGAGGCTACACCTTC. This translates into CAINLQGAPGGYTF.

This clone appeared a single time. The CDR3 nucleotides read TGTGCCAGCCGGATCTCCTACGAGCAGTACTTC. Translated: CASRISYEQYF. The V gene is TRBV6-5, the J gene TRBJ2-7; D remains ambiguous. The CDR3 is 11 residues long. Germline CDR1 is MNHEY and CDR2 is SVGAGI. Trimming removed 8 bases at V and 0 bases at J, with 5 bases between.

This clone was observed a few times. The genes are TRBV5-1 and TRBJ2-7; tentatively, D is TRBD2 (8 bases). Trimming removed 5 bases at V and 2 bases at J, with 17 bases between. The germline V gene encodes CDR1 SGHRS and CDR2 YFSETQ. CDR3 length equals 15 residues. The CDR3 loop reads CASRGTGGGPYEQYF. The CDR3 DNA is TGCGCCAGCAGGGGGACGGGAGGGGGCCCCTACGAGCAGTACTTC.

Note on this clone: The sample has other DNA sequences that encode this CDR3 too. The CDR3 DNA reads as TGTGCCAGCAGCTTTGGACGGGAGACCCAGTACTTC. Its protein product is CASSFGRETQYF. This rearrangement joins TRBV7-2 to TRBJ2-5; D remains ambiguous. This CDR3 has 12 amino acids. Trimming shortened V by 3 bases and J by 5 bases, and 7 bases separated the two germline ends. CDR1 is SGHTA and CDR2 is FQGNSA in the germline V gene.

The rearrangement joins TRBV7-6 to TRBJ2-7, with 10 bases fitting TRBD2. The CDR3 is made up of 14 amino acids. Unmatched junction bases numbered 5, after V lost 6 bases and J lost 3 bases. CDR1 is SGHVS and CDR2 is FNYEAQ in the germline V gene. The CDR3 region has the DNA TGTGCCAGCAGTCCTAGCGGGGGTGGCTACGAGCAGTACTTC. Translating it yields CASSPSGGGYEQYF.

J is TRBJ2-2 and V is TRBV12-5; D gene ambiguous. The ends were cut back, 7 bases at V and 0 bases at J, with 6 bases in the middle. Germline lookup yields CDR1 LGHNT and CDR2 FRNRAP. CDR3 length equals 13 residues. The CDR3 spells CASEDSNTGELFF. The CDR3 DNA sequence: TGTGCTAGTGAAGATTCGAACACCGGGGAGCTGTTTTTT.

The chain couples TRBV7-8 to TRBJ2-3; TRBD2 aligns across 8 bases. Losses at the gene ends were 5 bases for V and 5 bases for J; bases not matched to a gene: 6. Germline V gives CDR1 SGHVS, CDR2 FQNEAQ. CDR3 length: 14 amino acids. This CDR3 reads CASSPAGGGDTQYF. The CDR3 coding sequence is TGTGCCAGCAGCCCGGCGGGGGGAGGAGATACGCAGTATTTT.

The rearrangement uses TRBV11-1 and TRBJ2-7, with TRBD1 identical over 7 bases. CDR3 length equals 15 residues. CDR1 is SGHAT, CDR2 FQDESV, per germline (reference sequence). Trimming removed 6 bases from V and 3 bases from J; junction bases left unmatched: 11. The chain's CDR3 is CASRSRDRGLYEQYF. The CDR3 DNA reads TGTGCCAGCAGGTCCCGGGACAGAGGACTCTACGAGCAGTACTTC. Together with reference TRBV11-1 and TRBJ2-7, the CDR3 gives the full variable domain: EAEVAQSPRYKITEKSQAVAFWCDPISGHATLYWYRQILGQGPELLVQFQDESVVDDSQLPKDRFSAERLKGVDSTLKIQPAELGDSAMYLCASRSRDRGLYEQYFGPGTRLTVT.